The sample holds a few counts of the clone carrying this TCR beta chain. The sample originates from a study of blood T cell repertoires in COVID-19. Study-wide background: Both acute and convalescent COVID-19 samples were obtained from the United States, Italy and Spain. Nucleic acid was either cDNA or gDNA, and it came from T cells, B-cell-depleted T cells, or PBMCs.

Enrollment of patients from Seattle took place during active infection, with longitudinal follow-up. Authors' data handling: It was from reference gene primer amplification that nucleated cell counts were estimated. The table came from immunoSEQ multiplex PCR; TCRdb's copy has only in-frame clones and leaves some out. From that table come the V and J calls and clone size; the DNA was used to work out D and trimming. Among about 240,000 clones listed, roughly 76% were seen once. The receptor was derived from a woman aged 80 or over with COVID-19, enrolled during active disease. The sample comprised peripheral blood.

The CDR3 DNA sequence: TGTGCCTGGAAATTAGCGGGGGCGTACGGTCAGCCCCAGCATTTT. Translating it yields CAWKLAGAYGQPQHF. The chain couples TRBV30 to TRBJ1-5; D may be TRBD1 (6 bases). Trimming shortened V by 4 bases and J by 6 bases, and 19 bases separated the two germline ends. The germline V gene encodes CDR1 GTSNPN and CDR2 SVGIG (reference sequence). This CDR3 is built from 15 residues.